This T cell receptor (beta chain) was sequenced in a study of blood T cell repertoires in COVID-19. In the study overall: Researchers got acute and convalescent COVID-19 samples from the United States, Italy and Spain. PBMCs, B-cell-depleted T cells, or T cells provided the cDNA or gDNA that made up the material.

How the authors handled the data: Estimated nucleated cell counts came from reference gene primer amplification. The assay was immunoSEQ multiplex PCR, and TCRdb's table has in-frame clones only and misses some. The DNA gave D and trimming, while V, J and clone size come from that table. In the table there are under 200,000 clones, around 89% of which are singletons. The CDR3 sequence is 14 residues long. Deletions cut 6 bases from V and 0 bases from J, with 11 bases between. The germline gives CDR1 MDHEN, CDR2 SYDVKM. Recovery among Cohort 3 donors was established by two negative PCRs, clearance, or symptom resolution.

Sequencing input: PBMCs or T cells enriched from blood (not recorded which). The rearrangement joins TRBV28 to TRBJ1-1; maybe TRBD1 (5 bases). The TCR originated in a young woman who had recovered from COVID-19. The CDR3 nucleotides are TGTGCCAGCAGCCCGACAGCCATGAACACTGAAGCTTTCTTT. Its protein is CASSPTAMNTEAFF.